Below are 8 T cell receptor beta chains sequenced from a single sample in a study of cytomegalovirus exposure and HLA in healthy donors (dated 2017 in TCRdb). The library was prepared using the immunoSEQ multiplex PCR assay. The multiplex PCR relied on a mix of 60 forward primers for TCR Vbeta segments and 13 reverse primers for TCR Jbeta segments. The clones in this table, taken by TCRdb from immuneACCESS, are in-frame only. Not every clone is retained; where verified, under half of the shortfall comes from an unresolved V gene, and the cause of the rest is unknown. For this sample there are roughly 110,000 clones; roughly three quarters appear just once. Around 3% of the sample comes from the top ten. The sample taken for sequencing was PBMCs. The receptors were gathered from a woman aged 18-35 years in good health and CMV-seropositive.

The CDR3 DNA is TGTGCCAGCAGTTTTACTAGAACGGGTGAAGCTTTCTTT. It codes for CASSFTRTGEAFF. This chain links TRBV27 with TRBJ1-1; D call uncertain. V lost 3 bases and J lost 7, with 12 bases in between. CDR1 MNHEY and CDR2 SMNVEV come from the germline V gene (reference sequence). CDR3 length: 13 residues.

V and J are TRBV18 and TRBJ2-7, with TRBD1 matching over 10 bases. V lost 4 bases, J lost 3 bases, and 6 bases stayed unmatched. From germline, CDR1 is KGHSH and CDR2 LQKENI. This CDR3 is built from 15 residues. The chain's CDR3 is CASSLGQGGFYEQYF. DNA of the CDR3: TGTGCCAGCTCACTCGGACAGGGGGGTTTCTACGAGCAGTACTTC.

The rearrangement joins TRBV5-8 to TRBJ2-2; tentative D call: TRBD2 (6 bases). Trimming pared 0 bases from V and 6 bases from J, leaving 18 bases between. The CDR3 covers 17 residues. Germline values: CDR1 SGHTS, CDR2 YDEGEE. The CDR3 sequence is CASSLVGAGWHSGELFF. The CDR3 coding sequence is TGTGCCAGCAGCTTGGTAGGGGCGGGATGGCATTCCGGGGAGCTGTTTTTT.

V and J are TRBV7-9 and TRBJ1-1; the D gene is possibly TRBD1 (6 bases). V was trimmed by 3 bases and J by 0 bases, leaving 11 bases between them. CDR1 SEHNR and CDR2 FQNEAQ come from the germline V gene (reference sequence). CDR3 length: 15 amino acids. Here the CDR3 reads CASSFQGTLNTEAFF. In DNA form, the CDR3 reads TGTGCCAGCAGCTTCCAGGGGACCCTGAACACTGAAGCTTTCTTT.

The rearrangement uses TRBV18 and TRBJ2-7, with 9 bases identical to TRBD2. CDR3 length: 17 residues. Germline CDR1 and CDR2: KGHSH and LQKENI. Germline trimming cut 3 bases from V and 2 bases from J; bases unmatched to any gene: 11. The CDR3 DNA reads TGTGCCAGCTCACCCCTGCTCGGGCTAGCGGGGACCTACGAGCAGTACTTC. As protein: CASSPLLGLAGTYEQYF. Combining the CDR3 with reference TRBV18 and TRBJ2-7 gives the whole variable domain NAGVMQNPRHLVRRRGQEARLRCSPMKGHSHVYWYRQLPEEGLKFMVYLQKENIIDESGMPKERFSAEFPKEGPSILRIQQVVRGDSAAYFCASSPLLGLAGTYEQYFGPGTRLTVT.

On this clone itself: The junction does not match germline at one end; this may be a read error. CDR3 coding DNA: TGTGCCAGCAACTTGGACAGAAACTACGAGCAGTACTTC. The encoded protein is CASNLDRNYEQYF. The chain is built from TRBV5-4 and TRBJ2-7; weak D call: TRBD1 (6 bases). Looked up from germline, CDR1 is SGHNT and CDR2 is YYREEE (reference sequence). The CDR3 covers 13 residues.

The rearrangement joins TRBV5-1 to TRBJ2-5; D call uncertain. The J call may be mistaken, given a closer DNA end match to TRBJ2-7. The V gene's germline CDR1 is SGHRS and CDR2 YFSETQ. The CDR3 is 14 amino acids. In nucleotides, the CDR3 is TGCGCCAGCAGCTTGAAGAGTCCTAACTACGAGCAGTACTTC. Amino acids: CASSLKSPNYEQYF.

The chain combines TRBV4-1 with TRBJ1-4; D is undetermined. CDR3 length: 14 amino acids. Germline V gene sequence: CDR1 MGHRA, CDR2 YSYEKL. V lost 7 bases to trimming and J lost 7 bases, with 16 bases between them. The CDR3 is CASNTRRGVEKLFF. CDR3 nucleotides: TGCGCCAGCAATACGAGAAGAGGAGTTGAAAAACTGTTTTTT.